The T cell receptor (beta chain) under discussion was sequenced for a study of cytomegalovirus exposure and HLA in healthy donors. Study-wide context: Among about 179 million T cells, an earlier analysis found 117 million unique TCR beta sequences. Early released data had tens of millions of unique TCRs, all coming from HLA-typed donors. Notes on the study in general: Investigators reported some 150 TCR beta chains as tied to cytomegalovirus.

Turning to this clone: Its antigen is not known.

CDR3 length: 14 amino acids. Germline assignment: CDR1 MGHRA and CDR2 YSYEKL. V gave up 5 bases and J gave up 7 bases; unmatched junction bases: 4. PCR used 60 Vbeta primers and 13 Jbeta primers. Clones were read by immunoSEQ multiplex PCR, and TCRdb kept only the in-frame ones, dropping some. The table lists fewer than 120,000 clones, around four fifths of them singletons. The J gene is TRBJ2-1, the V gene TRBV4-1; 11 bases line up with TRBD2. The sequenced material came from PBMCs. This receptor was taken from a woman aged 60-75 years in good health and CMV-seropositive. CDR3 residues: CASSFWTSGNEQFF. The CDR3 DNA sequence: TGCGCCAGCAGCTTTTGGACTAGCGGGAATGAGCAGTTCTTC.